This T cell receptor beta chain was sequenced during a study of T-cell memory formation after mild COVID-19 (dated by TCRdb to about 2021). Background on the whole study: Most TCR sequence clusters were specific to one of the two donors. The cohort was made up of two young adult volunteers, one female and one male, who were previously healthy. Longitudinal TCRalpha and TCRbeta repertoire sequencing tracked T-cell clones expanding and contracting after mild COVID-19 in a couple of donors. Broader findings and caveats from the paper: Contracting CD4+ clones appeared mostly in the CM and EM memory subsets, whereas CD8+ clones were enriched in EMRA. Some responding clones were detected in pre-infection memory, suggesting pre-existing cross-reactive memory T cells joined the SARS-CoV-2 response. Only a couple of mild cases were covered by the study, and larger cohorts that include severe cases with pre-infection samples were considered necessary. The second-wave clones that peaked on day 37 were not confirmed to be SARS-CoV-2 specific. Clones that contracted from day 15 to 85 showed balanced CD4/CD8 phenotypes, whereas a second wave of clones that expanded from day 15 to 37 leaned towards CD4+.

Ficoll-Paque density gradient centrifugation was used to isolate PBMCs. This clonotype occurred a few times. The target of this receptor is not known. Per-nucleotide qualities are absent, and no much larger clonotype sits a single base away. Sequencing used an Illumina NovaSeq 6000. cDNA libraries for TCRalpha and TCRbeta were prepared by 5'RACE using constant-segment primers, with sample barcodes and unique molecular identifiers added. RNA was extracted from every sample with Trizol reagent. The libraries were amplified in two PCR steps, and the second step added a second sample barcode and Illumina TruSeq adapters. Libraries were sequenced on an Illumina NovaSeq with 2 x 150 bp paired-end reads. As for the authors' bioinformatics: Demultiplexing of reads and collapsing into UMI-guided consensus sequences were performed with migec v1.2.7. Using mixcr v2.1.11, UMI consensuses were aligned to TRA and TRB V and J templates and then assembled into clonotypes. A clonotype was counted as expanded or contracted only if both edgeR and NoisET called the change significant, with noise models trained on biological replicates. For edgeR calls, the thresholds were a false discovery rate-adjusted p below 0.01 and a log2 fold-change of 1. As an exploratory analysis of dynamics, PCA with hierarchical clustering was applied to max-normalized trajectories of the 1000 most abundant clonotypes. Separately sequenced CD4+ and CD8+ repertoires were used to assign a CD4 or CD8 phenotype to each responding clone. TCRdb redid the processing of the public reads, applying fastp at Q25 and MiXCR, and retained in-frame beta chains. Each CDR3 protein gets just one entry, which takes the most common genes and DNA from the rows behind it. The V and J calls shown here were made by TCRdb, not taken from the authors' results. The sample table contains a few hundred thousand distinct CDR3 sequences; only one count was recorded for 20% to 25% of them. Jointly, the top ten make up roughly 21% of the sample.

The CDR3 sequence holds 16 residues, the cysteine and phenylalanine included. This entry keeps only the CDR3 DNA: 48 bases, framed from base 1. The germline V gene sets CDR1 to SGDLS and CDR2 to YYNGEE. The V end loses 4 bases and the J end loses 4 bases, and a stretch of 18 bases separates them. The chain links TRBV9 with TRBJ2-1, with the identity of the D gene unclear. The material sequenced was PBMCs or a T cell subset sorted from them (not recorded which). This TCR was sampled from a man aged 18 to 30 who had mild COVID-19 (a few samples of this study predate the infection). The sample titles of this study are shuffled in the database, so cell type and time point are left out; the donor was told from shared clones. The CDR3 region reads CASSSRPLPSYNEQFF. The DNA sequence is given as TGTGCCAGCAGCTCACGCCCTTTGCCCTCGTACAATGAGCAGTTCTTC.